The next 4 T cell receptor beta chains were all read from a single sample in a study of T cell responses to AZD1222 COVID-19 vaccine. TCRdb's copy holds only in-frame clones and misses some; the assay was immunoSEQ multiplex PCR. The repertoire has about 130,000 clones, 70% to 90% of them found once; the top ten carry approximately 9.8%. This material consisted of peripheral blood, taken 28 days after the second AZD1222 dose. Receptors originate from an adult who received the AZD1222 COVID-19 vaccine.

This clone came up many times. The chain recombines TRBV4-1 with TRBJ2-7; the D gene could be TRBD1 or TRBD2 (5 bases each). Germline-derived CDR1 and CDR2 are MGHRA and YSYEKL. The V end lost 1 base, the J end lost 4 bases, and 14 bases lay between the germline ends. The CDR3 is 15 amino acids. CDR3 loop: CASSQGQGEGYEQYF. CDR3 sequence (DNA): TGCGCCAGCAGCCAAGGGCAGGGAGAAGGTTACGAGCAGTACTTC.

The J gene is TRBJ1-2, the V gene TRBV5-6, with 7 bases aligning to TRBD1. Germline loops: CDR1 SGHDT, CDR2 YYEEEE. This CDR3 region has 14 residues. The V gene end was trimmed by 4 bases and the J gene end by 7 bases; junction bases not matched to a gene: 10. The CDR3 DNA reads TGTGCCAGCAGCACAGACAGGGAATGGTCTGGCTACACCTTC. The encoded protein is CASSTDREWSGYTF.

The V call is TRBV2, the J call TRBJ1-1; D remains unclear. CDR1 is SNHLY, CDR2 FYNNEI, per germline. The CDR3 sequence is 16 residues long. Trimming removed 0 bases from V and 7 bases from J, with 18 bases in between. CDR3 residues: CASSEALSRVGGEAFF. CDR3 DNA sequence: TGTGCCAGCAGTGAAGCGCTATCGAGGGTGGGCGGTGAAGCTTTCTTT.

V usage is TRBV7-9 and J usage is TRBJ2-7; tentative D call: TRBD1 (6 bases). The V and J ends lost 5 bases and 4 bases respectively, with 18 bases between them. CDR3 length: 15 residues. From germline, CDR1 is SEHNR and CDR2 FQNEAQ (reference sequence). The CDR3 DNA sequence: TGTGCCAGCAGCCCCCGGGACACGGTGGTGTACGAGCAGTACTTC. This codes for CASSPRDTVVYEQYF.